This T cell receptor beta chain emerged from a study of T cell changes during pregnancy in multiple sclerosis. CDR1 SGHRS and CDR2 YFSETQ come from the germline V gene. The CDR3 has 15 residues. Between the trimmed V and J ends, which lost 2 bases and 1 base, there was a span of 12 bases. Using immunoSEQ multiplex PCR, the repertoire was profiled, and TCRdb retains in-frame clones only, with some absent. Of about 49,000 clones listed, approximately 92% are singletons. This clone was seen a single time. The sequence came from a female donor with multiple sclerosis, enrolled in a pregnancy study. Sample: peripheral blood, taken after pregnancy. This chain joins TRBV5-1 and TRBJ1-1; D perhaps matches TRBD1 (5 bases). CDR3 DNA: TGCGCCAGCAGCTTTACTGGGGGGGGGAACACTGAAGCTTTCTTT. This sequence encodes CASSFTGGGNTEAFF.